This TCR beta chain was found in a study of shared clonotypes between healthy human individuals. This clone was detected once. Method: immunoSEQ multiplex PCR; TCRdb's copy keeps in-frame clones and lacks some. Here the sample spans about 2.4 million clones, 80% to 95% being singletons. Specimen: naive CD4+ T cells from PBMCs. The subset denotes: CD45RA+ positively selected. The sequence came from a man younger than 35 in good health. Some clones in this sample may be carry-over from other donors' samples.

This CDR3 reads CASSYEGTIWTF. CDR3 DNA: TGTGCCAGCAGCTATGAGGGGACGATCTGGACTTTC. The chain recombines TRBV7-3 with TRBJ2-6; D assignment may be TRBD1 or TRBD2 (5 bases each). The V and J ends lost 4 bases and 18 bases respectively, with 16 bases between them. In germline, CDR1 is SGHTA, CDR2 FQGTGA. The CDR3 runs to 12 residues.